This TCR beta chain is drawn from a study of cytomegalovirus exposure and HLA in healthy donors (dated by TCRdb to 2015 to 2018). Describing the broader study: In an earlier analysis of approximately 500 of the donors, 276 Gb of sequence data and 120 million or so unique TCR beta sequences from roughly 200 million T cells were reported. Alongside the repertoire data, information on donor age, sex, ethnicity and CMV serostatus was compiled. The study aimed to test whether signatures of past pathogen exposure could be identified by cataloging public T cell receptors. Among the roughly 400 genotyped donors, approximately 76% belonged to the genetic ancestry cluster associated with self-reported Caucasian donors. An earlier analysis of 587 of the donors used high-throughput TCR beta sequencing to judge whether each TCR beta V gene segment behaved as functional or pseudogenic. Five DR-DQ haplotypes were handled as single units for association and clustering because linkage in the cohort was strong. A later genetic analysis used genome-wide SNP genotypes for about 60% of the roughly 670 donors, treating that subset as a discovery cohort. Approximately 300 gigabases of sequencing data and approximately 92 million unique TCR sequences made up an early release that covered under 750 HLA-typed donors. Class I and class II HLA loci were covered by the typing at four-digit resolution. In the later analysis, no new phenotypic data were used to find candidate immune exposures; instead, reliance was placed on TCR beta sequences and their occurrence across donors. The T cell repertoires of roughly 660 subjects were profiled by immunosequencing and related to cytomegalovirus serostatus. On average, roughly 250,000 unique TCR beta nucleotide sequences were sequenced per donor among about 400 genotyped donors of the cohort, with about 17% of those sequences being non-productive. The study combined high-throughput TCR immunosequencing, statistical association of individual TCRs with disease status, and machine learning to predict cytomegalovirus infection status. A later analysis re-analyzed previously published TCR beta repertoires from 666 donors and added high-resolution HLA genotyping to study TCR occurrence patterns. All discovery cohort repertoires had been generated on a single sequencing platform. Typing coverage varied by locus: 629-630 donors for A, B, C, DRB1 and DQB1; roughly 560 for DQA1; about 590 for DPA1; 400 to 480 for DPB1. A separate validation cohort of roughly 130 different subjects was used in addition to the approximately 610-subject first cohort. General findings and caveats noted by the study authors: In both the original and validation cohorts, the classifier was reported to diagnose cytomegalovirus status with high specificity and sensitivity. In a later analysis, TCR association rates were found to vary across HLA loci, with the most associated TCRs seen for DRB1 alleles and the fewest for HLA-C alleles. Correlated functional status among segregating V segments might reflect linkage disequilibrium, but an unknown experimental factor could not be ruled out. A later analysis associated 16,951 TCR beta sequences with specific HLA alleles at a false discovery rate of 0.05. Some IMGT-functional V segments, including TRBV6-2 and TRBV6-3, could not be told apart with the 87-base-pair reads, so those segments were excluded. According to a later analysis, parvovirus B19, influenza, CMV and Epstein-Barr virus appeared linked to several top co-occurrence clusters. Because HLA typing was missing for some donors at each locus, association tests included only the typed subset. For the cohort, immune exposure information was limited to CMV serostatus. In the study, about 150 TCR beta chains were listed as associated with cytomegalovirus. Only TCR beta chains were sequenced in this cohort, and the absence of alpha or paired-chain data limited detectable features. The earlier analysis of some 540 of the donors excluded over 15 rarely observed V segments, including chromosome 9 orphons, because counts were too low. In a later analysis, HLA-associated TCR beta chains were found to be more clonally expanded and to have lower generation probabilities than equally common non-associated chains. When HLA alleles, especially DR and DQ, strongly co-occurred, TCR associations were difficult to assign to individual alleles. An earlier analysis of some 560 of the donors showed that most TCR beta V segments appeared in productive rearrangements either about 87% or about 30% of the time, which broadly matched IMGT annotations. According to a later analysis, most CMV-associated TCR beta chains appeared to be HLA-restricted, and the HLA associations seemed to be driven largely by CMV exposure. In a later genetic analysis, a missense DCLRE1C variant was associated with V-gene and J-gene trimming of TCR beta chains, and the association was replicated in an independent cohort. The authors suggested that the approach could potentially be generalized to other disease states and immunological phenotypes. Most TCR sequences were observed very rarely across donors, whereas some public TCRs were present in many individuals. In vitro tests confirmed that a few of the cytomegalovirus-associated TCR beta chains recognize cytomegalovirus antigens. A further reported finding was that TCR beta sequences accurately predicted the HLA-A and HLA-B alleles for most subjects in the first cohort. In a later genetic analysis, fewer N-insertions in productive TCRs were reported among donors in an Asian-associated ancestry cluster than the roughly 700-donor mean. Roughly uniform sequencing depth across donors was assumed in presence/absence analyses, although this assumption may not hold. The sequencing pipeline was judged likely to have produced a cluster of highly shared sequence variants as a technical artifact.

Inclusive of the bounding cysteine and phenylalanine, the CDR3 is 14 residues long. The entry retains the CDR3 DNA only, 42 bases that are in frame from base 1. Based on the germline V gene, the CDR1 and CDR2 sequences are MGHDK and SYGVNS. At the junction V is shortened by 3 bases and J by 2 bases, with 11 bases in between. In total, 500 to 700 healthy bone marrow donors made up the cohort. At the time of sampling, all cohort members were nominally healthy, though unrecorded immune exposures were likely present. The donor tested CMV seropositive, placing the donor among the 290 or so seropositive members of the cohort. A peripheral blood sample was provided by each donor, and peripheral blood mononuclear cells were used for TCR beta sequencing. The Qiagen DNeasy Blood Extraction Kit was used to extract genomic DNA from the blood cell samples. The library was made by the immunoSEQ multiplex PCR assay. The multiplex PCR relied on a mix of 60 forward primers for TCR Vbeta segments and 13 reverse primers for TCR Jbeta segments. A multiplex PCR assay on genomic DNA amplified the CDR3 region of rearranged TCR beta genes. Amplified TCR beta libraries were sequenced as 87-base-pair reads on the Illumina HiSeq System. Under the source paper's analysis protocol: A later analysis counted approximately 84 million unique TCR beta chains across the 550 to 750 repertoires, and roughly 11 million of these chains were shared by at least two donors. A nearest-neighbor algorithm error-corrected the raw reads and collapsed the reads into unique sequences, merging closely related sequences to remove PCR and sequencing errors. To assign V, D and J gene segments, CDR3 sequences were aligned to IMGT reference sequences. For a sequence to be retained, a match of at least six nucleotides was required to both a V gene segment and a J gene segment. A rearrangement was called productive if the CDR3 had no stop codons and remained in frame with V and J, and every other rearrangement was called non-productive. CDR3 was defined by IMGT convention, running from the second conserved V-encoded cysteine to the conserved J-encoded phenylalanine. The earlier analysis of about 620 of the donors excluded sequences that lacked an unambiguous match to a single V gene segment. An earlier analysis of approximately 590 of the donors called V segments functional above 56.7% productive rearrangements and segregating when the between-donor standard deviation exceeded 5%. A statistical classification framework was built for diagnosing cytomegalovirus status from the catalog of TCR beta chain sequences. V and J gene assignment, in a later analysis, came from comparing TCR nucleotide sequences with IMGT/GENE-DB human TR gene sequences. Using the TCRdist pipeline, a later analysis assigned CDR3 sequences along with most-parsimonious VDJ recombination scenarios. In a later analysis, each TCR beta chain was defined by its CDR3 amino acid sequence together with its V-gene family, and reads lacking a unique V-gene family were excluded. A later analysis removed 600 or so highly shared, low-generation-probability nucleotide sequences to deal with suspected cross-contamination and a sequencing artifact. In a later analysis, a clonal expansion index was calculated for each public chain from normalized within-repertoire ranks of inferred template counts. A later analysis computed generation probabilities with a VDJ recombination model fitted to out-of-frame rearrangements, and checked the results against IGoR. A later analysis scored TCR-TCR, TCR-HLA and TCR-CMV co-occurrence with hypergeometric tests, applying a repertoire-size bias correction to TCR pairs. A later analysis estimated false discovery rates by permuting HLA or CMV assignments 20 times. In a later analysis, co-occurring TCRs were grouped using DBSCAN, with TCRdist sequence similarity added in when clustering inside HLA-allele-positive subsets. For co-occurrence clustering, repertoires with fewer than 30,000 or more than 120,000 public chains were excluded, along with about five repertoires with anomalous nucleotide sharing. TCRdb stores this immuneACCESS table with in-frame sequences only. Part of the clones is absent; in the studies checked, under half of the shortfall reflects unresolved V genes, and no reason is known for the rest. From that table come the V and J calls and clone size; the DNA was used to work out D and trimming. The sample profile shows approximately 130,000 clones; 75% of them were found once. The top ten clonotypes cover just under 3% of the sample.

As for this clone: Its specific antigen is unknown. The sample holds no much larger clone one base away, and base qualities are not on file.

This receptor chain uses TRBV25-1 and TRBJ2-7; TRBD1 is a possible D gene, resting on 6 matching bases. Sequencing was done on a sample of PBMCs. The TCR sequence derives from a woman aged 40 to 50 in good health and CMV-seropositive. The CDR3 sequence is CASSDWAGAYEQYF. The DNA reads TGTGCCAGCAGTGATTGGGCAGGGGCCTACGAGCAGTACTTC.